This TCR beta chain was sequenced during a study of T cells expressing NK-cell markers (dated by TCRdb to 2018 to 2020). Study-wide context: Three sorted T-cell subsets (CD3+CD56+NKG2C+, CD3+CD56+NKG2C- and CD3+CD56-NKG2C+) from eight donors had their TCR beta-chain repertoires profiled. Of the eight sequenced donors, seven were found to be HCMV-seropositive and one was found to be HCMV-seronegative. The libraries were sequenced on Illumina HiSeq 2000/2500, MiSeq or NextSeq, producing 2 x 150 bp reads. The eight sequenced donors were randomly selected healthy volunteers, three men and five women. What the research found in general, with its limitations: It remained unclear whether the expanded NKG2C-expressing T cell clones were specific for HCMV antigens. Those dominant clonotypes were again the most abundant among CD3+CD56-NKG2C+ cells in a handful of donors, at about 25-60.1%. In several donors, the dominant CD3+CD56+NKG2C+ clonotypes were found to rank among the top 10 CD8+ clonotypes and to make up 1.0-7.0% of CD8+ T cells.

A commercial ELISA kit detecting HCMV-specific IgG in serum was used to determine HCMV serostatus. Peripheral blood mononuclear cells were isolated from blood by Ficoll density gradient centrifugation. Instrument used: Illumina HiSeq 2000. 5'RACE template switching, by which a universal primer site and unique molecular identifiers were added, was used to make TCR beta cDNA libraries. Synthesis of cDNA was primed from the TCR beta constant segment and was followed by two consecutive PCR amplification steps. The original methods were these. Reads were demultiplexed and grouped by UMI with MIGEC, and clonotypes were assembled and quantified with MiTCR. To exclude erroneous sequences, only TCR cDNA sequences supported by at least two reads were retained. Downstream repertoire analysis used the tcR package, and clonotypes were matched across fractions by CDR3 nucleotide sequence plus V segment. VDJmatch was used to annotate antigen specificity against VDJdb, with one amino acid substitution allowed in CDR3. The reads underwent TCRdb reprocessing, giving one record for each CDR3 protein sequence and no DNA. These V and J calls derive from TCRdb rather than the authors' analysis. The sample's records list some 390,000 distinct CDR3 sequences. The leading ten clones occupy about 11% of the sample.

With regard to this clonotype: Its antigen is not yet known.

There are 14 amino acids in the CDR3, from cysteine to phenylalanine inclusive. DNA is not recorded here. CDR1 and CDR2 (SQVTM, ANQGSEA) derive from the germline V gene. The sample comprised blood T cells: a sorted CD56 or NKG2C T cell subset, CD4+ or CD8+ T cells, or bulk PBMC T cells (not recorded which). This clonotype was obtained from a woman aged 50 to 65 in good health. Donor details come from another sample of the same person, matched by shared clones. This chain joins TRBV29-1 to TRBJ1-5. The CDR3 region: CSVTHAGFNQPQHF.